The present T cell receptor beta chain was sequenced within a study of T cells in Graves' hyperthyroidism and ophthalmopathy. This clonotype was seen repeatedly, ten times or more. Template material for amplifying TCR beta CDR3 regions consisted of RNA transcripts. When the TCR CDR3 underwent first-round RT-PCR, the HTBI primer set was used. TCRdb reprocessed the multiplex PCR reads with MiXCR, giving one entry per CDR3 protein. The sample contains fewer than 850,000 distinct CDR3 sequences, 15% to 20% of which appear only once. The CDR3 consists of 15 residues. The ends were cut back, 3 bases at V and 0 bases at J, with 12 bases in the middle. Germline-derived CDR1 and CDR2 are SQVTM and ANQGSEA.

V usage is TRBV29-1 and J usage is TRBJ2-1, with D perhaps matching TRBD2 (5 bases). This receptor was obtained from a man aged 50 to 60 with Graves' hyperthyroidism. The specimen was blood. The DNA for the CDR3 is TGCAGCGTTGAGTCCCTCGGGAACTCCTACAATGAGCAGTTCTTC. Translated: CSVESLGNSYNEQFF.